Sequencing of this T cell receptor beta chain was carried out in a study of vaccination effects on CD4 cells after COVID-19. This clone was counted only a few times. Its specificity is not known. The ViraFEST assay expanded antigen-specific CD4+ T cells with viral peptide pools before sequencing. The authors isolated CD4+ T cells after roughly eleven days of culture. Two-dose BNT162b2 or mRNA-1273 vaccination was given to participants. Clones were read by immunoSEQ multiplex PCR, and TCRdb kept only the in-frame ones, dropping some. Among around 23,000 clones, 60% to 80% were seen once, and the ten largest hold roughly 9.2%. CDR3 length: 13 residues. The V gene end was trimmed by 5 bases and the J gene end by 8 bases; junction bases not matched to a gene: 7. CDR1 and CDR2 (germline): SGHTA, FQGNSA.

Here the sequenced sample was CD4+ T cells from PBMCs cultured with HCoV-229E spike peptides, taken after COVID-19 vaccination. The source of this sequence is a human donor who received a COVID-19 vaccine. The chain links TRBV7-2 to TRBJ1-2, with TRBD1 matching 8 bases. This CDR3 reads CASSPGQGVGYTF. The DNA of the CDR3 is TGTGCCAGCAGCCCTGGACAGGGCGTCGGCTACACCTTC.